Listed below are T cell receptor beta chains from one sample, sequenced in a study of blood T cells in healthy people across ages. TCRdb reprocessed the 5' RACE reads with MiXCR, giving one entry per CDR3 protein. The sample carries 790,000 or so distinct CDR3 sequences, roughly three fifths recorded once. Sample: blood. The receptor source for this set is a middle-aged man in good health. Each CDR3 is given with its conserved first and last residue. Fields, in order: clone size, J gene, D gene, V gene, CDR3 DNA, CDR3 protein. D genes are given only for firm matches. Clone size is stated in some rows and not others, as once, few, many or a class when expanded.

abundance: .; j_gene: TRBJ1-2; d_gene: TRBD1; v_gene: TRBV7-8; CDR3nt: TGTGCCAGCACCCCCGGACAGGGGATAGACTATGGCTACACCTTC; CDR3aa: CASTPGQGIDYGYTF
abundance: .; j_gene: TRBJ1-3; d_gene: .; v_gene: TRBV6-5; CDR3nt: TGTGCCAGCAGTTACGGGCAGGGCTACACCATATATTTT; CDR3aa: CASSYGQGYTIYF
abundance: .; j_gene: TRBJ2-6; d_gene: TRBD1; v_gene: TRBV10-3; CDR3nt: TGTACTATCAGTCAAGTTCCCACAGGGGATGCTGGGGCCAACGTCCTGACTTTC; CDR3aa: CTISQVPTGDAGANVLTF
abundance: .; j_gene: TRBJ2-1; d_gene: .; v_gene: TRBV11-2; CDR3nt: TGTGCCAGCACCACAGAGAGCTCCTACAATGAGCAGTTCTTC; CDR3aa: CASTTESSYNEQFF
abundance: few; j_gene: TRBJ2-4; d_gene: .; v_gene: TRBV5-5; CDR3nt: TGTGCCAGCAGCTTGGGTTCCTTGGGAGCCAAAAACATTCAGTACTTC; CDR3aa: CASSLGSLGAKNIQYF
abundance: .; j_gene: TRBJ2-1; d_gene: .; v_gene: TRBV7-9; CDR3nt: TGTGCCTCGGGGGGCTTCTACAATGAGCAGTTCTTC; CDR3aa: CASGGFYNEQFF
abundance: once; j_gene: TRBJ2-6; d_gene: .; v_gene: TRBV12-3/TRBV12-4; CDR3nt: TGTGCCAGCAGTTTGTATCCGGGGCCCGTCGGGACCCAGGGTGGGGCCAACGTCCTGACTTTC; CDR3aa: CASSLYPGPVGTQGGANVLTF
abundance: .; j_gene: TRBJ2-7; d_gene: TRBD1; v_gene: TRBV7-3; CDR3nt: TGTGCCAGCAGCTTACTTACAGGGGGGGAGCAGTACTTC; CDR3aa: CASSLLTGGEQYF
abundance: .; j_gene: TRBJ2-6; d_gene: .; v_gene: TRBV25-1; CDR3nt: TGTGCCAGCAGTGGCAGGGCTCTGGGCTCTGGGGCCAACGTCCTGACTTTC; CDR3aa: CASSGRALGSGANVLTF
abundance: .; j_gene: TRBJ1-1; d_gene: .; v_gene: TRBV6-5; CDR3nt: TGTGCCAGCAGTTACTTTGGTAACACTGAAGCTTTCTTT; CDR3aa: CASSYFGNTEAFF
abundance: .; j_gene: TRBJ1-1; d_gene: .; v_gene: TRBV7-9; CDR3nt: TGTGCCGGGACGTGGTTGGGGAACACTGAAGCTTTCTTT; CDR3aa: CAGTWLGNTEAFF
abundance: .; j_gene: TRBJ2-3; d_gene: TRBD2; v_gene: TRBV7-2; CDR3nt: TGTGCCAGCAGCTTAGTTAGCGGGAGCACAGATACGCAGTATTTT; CDR3aa: CASSLVSGSTDTQYF
abundance: .; j_gene: TRBJ2-5; d_gene: TRBD2; v_gene: TRBV25-1; CDR3nt: TGTGCCAGCAGTGATACAGCGGGAGGATGGGGCAATGAGCAGTACTTC; CDR3aa: CASSDTAGGWGNEQYF
abundance: many; j_gene: TRBJ2-7; d_gene: TRBD1; v_gene: TRBV27; CDR3nt: TGCGCCAGCAGTGGACAGGGAGGATACGAGCAGTACTTC; CDR3aa: CASSGQGGYEQYF
abundance: few; j_gene: TRBJ2-5; d_gene: TRBD1; v_gene: TRBV4-1; CDR3nt: TGCGCCAGCAGCCAACCAGACAGGGTTGAAGAGACCCAGTACTTC; CDR3aa: CASSQPDRVEETQYF
abundance: .; j_gene: TRBJ2-7; d_gene: .; v_gene: TRBV20-1; CDR3nt: TGCAGTGCTAGAGGAAGGTCAGGCGAGGTGAGTTACGAGCAGTACTTC; CDR3aa: CSARGRSGEVSYEQYF
abundance: .; j_gene: TRBJ2-5; d_gene: .; v_gene: TRBV24-1; CDR3nt: TGTGCCACTCGGGGAGGGACAGCAAGCCAAGAGACCCAGTACTTC; CDR3aa: CATRGGTASQETQYF
abundance: .; j_gene: TRBJ2-5; d_gene: .; v_gene: TRBV6-5; CDR3nt: TGTGCCAGCGGCGACTATGGGGGGTTTCAGTACTTC; CDR3aa: CASGDYGGFQYF
abundance: .; j_gene: TRBJ2-7; d_gene: .; v_gene: TRBV5-1; CDR3nt: TGCGCCAGCAGCCAGGGGGGGGCCAACTACGAGCAGTACTTC; CDR3aa: CASSQGGANYEQYF
abundance: once; j_gene: TRBJ2-5; d_gene: TRBD2; v_gene: TRBV29-1; CDR3nt: TGCAGCGTTGAAGAGGGGAGGGGAGAGACCCAGTACTTC; CDR3aa: CSVEEGRGETQYF